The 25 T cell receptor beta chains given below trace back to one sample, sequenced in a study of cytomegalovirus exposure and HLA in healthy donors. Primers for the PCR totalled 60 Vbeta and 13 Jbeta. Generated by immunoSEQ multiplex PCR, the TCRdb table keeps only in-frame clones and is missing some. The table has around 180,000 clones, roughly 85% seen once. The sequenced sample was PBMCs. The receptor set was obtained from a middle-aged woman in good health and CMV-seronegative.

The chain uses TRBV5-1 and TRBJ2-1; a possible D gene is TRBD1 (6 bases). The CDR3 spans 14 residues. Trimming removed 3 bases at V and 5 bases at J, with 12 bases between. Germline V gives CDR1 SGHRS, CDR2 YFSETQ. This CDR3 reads CASSSGTQDNEQFF. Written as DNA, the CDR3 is TGCGCCAGCAGCTCCGGGACACAAGACAATGAGCAGTTCTTC.

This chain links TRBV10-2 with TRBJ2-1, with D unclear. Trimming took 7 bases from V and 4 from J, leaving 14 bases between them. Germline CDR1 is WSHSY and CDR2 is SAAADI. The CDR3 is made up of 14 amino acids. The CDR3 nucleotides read TGCGCCAGCAAAGGAGCAGCCGCTTACAATGAGCAGTTCTTC. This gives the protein CASKGAAAYNEQFF.

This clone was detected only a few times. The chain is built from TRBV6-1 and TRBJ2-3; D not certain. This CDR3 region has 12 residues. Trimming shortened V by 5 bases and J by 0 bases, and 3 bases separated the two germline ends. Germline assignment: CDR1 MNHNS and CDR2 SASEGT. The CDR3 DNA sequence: TGTGCCAGCAGTCCTAGCACAGATACGCAGTATTTT. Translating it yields CASSPSTDTQYF.

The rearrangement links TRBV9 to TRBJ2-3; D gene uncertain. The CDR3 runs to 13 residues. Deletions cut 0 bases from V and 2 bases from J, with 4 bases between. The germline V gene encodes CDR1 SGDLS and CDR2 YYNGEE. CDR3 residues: CASSVDNTDTQYF. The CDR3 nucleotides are TGTGCCAGCAGCGTAGACAACACAGATACGCAGTATTTT.

The CDR3 here is CASSEERAGDPRETQYF. In DNA, the CDR3 is TGCGCCAGCAGTGAGGAAAGGGCGGGTGACCCCCGGGAGACCCAGTACTTC. The V call is TRBV10-2, the J call TRBJ2-5, with D possibly being TRBD2 (5 bases). Between the trimmed V and J ends, which lost 2 bases and 5 bases, there was a span of 21 bases. The CDR3 is 17 residues long. Germline CDR1 WSHSY, CDR2 SAAADI.

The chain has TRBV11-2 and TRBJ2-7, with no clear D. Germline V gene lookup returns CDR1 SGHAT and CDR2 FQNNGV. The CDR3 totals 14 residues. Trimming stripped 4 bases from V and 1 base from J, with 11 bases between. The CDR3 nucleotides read TGTGCCAGCAGCTCCCGGTTTGAGTCCTACGAGCAGTACTTC. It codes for CASSSRFESYEQYF.

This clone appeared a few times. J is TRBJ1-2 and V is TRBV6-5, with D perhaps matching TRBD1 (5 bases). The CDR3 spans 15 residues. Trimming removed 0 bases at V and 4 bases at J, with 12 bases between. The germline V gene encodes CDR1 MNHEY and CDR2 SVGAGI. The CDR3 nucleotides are TGTGCCAGCAGTTACTCTAAGGGGAAGGTCTATGGCTACACCTTC. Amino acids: CASSYSKGKVYGYTF.

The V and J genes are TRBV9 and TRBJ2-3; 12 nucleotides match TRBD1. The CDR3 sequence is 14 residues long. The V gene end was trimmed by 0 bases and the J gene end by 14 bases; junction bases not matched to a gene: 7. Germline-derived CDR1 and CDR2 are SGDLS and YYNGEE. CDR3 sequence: CASSVDSRGQGAYF. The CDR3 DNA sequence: TGTGCCAGCAGCGTAGATTCGAGGGGACAGGGGGCGTATTTT. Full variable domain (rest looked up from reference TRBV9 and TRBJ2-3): DSGVTQTPKHLITATGQRVTLRCSPRSGDLSVYWYQQSLDQGLQFLIQYYNGEERAKGNILERFSAQQFPDLHSELNLSSLELGDSALYFCASSVDSRGQGAYFGPGTRLTVL.

As DNA, the CDR3 is TGTGCCACCCATCCGCCTAGCGGGTTACCTTCGTACGAGCAGTACTTC. It is translated as CATHPPSGLPSYEQYF. The V and J genes are TRBV28 and TRBJ2-7; TRBD2 matches 8 bases. V lost 10 bases, J lost 4 bases, and 18 bases stayed unmatched. This CDR3 has 16 amino acids. Germline values: CDR1 MDHEN, CDR2 SYDVKM.

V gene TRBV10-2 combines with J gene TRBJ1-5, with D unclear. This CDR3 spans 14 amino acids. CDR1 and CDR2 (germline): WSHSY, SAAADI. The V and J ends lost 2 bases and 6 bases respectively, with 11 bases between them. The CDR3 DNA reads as TGCGCCAGCAGTGAGGGACTTTCCGGTCAGCCCCAGCATTTT. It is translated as CASSEGLSGQPQHF.

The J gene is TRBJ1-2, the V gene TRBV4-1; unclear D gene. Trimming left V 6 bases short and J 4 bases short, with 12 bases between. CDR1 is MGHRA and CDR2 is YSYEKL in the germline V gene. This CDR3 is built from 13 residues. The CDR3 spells CASRAGGLYGYTF. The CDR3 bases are TGCGCCAGCAGGGCGGGAGGGCTCTATGGCTACACCTTC.

The CDR3, as DNA: TGTGCCATCAGTGAATTAGCTGAAGCTTTCTTT. This encodes CAISELAEAFF. The chain recombines TRBV10-3 with TRBJ1-1; D not certain. The CDR3 sequence is 11 residues long. V lost 3 bases and J 6 bases, leaving 5 bases between the germline ends. Germline-derived CDR1 and CDR2 are ENHRY and SYGVKD.

The CDR3 coding sequence is TGTGCCAGCAGTGAAACGACCGGGGGGACTGAAGCTTTCTTT. It is translated as CASSETTGGTEAFF. This chain links TRBV2 with TRBJ1-1, with D tentatively TRBD1 (5 bases). Deletions cut 2 bases from V and 5 bases from J, with 12 bases between. Germline V gene lookup returns CDR1 SNHLY and CDR2 FYNNEI. This CDR3 contains 14 residues. The full variable domain, its missing parts supplied by reference TRBV2 and TRBJ1-1, is EPEVTQTPSHQVTQMGQEVILRCVPISNHLYFYWYRQILGQKVEFLVSFYNNEISEKSEIFDDQFSVERPDGSNFTLKIRSTKLEDSAMYFCASSETTGGTEAFFGQGTRLTVV.

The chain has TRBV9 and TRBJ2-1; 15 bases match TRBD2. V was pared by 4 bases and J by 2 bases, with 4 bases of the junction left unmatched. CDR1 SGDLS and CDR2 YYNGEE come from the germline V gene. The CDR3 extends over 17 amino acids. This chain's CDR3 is CASSSRTSGGAYNEQFF. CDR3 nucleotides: TGTGCCAGCAGCTCCCGGACTAGCGGGGGGGCCTACAATGAGCAGTTCTTC. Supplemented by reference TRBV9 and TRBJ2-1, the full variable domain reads DSGVTQTPKHLITATGQRVTLRCSPRSGDLSVYWYQQSLDQGLQFLIQYYNGEERAKGNILERFSAQQFPDLHSELNLSSLELGDSALYFCASSSRTSGGAYNEQFFGPGTRLTVL.

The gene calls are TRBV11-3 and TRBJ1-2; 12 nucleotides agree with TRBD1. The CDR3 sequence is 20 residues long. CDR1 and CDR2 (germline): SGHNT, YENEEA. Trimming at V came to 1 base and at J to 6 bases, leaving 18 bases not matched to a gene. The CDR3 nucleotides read TGTGCCAGCAGCTTAGGTAGGGGACGGGACAGGGGGCCTTCTCGTCATGGCTACACCTTC. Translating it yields CASSLGRGRDRGPSRHGYTF.

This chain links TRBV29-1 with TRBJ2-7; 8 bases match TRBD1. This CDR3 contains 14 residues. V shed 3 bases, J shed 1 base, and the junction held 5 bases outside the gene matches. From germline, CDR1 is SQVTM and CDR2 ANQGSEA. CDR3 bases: TGCAGCGTTGAGGTAACAGGGGGGTCCTACGAGCAGTACTTC. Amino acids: CSVEVTGGSYEQYF.

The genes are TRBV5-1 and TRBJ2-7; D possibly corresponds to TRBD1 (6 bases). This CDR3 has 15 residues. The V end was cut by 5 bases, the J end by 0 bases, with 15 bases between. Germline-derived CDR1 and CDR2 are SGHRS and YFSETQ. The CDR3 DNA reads TGCGCCAGCAGTAATGGTGCAGGGGCCTCCTACGAGCAGTACTTC. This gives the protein CASSNGAGASYEQYF.

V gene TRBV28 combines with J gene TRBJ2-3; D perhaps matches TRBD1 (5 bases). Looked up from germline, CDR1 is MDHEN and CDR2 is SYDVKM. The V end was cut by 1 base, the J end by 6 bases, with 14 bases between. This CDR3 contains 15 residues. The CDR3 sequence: CASSLYRSRFDTQYF. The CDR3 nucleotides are TGTGCCAGCAGTTTATACAGGAGCCGTTTTGATACGCAGTATTTT. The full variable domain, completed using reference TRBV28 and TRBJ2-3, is DVKVTQSSRYLVKRTGEKVFLECVQDMDHENMFWYRQDPGLGLRLIYFSYDVKMKEKGDIPEGYSVSREKKERFSLILESASTNQTSMYLCASSLYRSRFDTQYFGPGTRLTVL.

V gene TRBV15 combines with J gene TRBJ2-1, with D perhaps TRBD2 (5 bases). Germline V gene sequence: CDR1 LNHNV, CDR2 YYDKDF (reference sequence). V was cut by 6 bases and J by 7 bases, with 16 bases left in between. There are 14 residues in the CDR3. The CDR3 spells CATSEGLAKNEQFF. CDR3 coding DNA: TGTGCCACCAGTGAAGGCCTAGCCAAGAATGAGCAGTTCTTC.

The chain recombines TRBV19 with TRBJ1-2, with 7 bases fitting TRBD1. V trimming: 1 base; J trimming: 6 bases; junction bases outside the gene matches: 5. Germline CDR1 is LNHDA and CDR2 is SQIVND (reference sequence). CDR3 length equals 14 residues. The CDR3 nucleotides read TGTGCCAGTAGTATAGGGGCAGGGGGGAATGGCTACACCTTC. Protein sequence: CASSIGAGGNGYTF.

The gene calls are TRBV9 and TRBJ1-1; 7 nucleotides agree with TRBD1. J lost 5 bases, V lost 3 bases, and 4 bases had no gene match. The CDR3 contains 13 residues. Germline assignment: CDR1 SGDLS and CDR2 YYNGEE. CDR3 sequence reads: CASSARDSTEAFF. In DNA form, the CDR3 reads TGTGCCAGCAGCGCAAGGGACAGTACTGAAGCTTTCTTT.

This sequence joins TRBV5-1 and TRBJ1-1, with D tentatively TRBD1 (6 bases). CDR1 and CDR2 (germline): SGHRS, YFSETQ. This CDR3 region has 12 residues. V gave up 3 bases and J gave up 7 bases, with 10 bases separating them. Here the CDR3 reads CASSSDRREAFF. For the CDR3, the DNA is TGCGCCAGCAGCTCGGACAGACGTGAAGCTTTCTTT. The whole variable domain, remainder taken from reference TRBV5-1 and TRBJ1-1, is KAGVTQTPRYLIKTRGQQVTLSCSPISGHRSVSWYQQTPGQGLQFLFEYFSETQRNKGNFPGRFSGRQFSNSRSEMNVSTLELGDSALYLCASSSDRREAFFGQGTRLTVV.

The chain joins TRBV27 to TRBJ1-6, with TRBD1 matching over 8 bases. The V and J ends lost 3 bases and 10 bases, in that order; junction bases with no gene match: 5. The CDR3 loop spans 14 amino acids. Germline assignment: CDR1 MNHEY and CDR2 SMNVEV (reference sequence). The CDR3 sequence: CASSFSRGLSPLHF. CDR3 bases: TGTGCCAGCAGTTTTTCCAGGGGGCTATCACCCCTCCACTTT.

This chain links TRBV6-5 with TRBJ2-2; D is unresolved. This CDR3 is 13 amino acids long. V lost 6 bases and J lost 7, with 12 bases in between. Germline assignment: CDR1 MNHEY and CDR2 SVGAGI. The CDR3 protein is CASSPRVGGELFF. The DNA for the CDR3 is TGTGCCAGCAGCCCTCGGGTGGGCGGGGAGCTGTTTTTT.

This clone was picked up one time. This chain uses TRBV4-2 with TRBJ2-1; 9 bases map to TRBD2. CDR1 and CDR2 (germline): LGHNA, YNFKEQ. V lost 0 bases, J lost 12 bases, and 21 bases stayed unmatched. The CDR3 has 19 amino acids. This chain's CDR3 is CASSQEVLGTGTSRVWQFF. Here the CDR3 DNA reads TGTGCCAGCAGCCAAGAGGTATTGGGAACGGGGACTAGCAGGGTATGGCAGTTCTTC.